The entry below gives a single T cell receptor (beta chain) sequence along with its context. TCRbeta library construction was performed incorporating unique molecular identifiers. TCRdb reanalysed the PCR reads using MiXCR and keeps one entry per CDR3 protein. Counted here are around 400,000 distinct CDR3 sequences, roughly 22% occurring once; the ten biggest clones make up approximately 3.9%. The CDR3 extends over 15 amino acids. V dropped 5 bases and J dropped 5 bases, with 15 bases sitting between them. Germline lookup yields CDR1 KGHDR and CDR2 SFDVKD. The record originates from a study of T-cell reconstitution after alpha-beta-depleted transplantation in children.

The source is a human donor who donated a stem cell graft to a child with acute myeloid leukemia. This chain links TRBV24-1 with TRBJ2-1, with a weak D call TRBD1 (6 bases). Here the sequenced sample was PBMCs from the stem cell graft donor, taken from the stem cell graft. CDR3 DNA sequence: TGTGCCACCAGTGTTAGGCAGGGGTCTGACAATGAGCAGTTCTTC. As protein: CATSVRQGSDNEQFF.